This T cell receptor (beta chain) came from a study of blood T cell repertoires in COVID-19. This clone was seen once. Sequencing was performed with immunoSEQ multiplex PCR; in TCRdb, only in-frame clones are kept and a portion is missing. The repertoire holds roughly 200,000 clones, with around 81% as singletons. This CDR3 region has 15 residues. Germline values: CDR1 SNHLY, CDR2 FYNNEI. V shed 3 bases and J shed 0 bases, with 10 bases lying between them. The source material was peripheral blood. V is TRBV2 and J is TRBJ2-3, with D maybe TRBD2 (6 bases). The TCR originated in a man in his fifties with active or convalescent COVID-19. The CDR3 loop is CASSDGGTSTDTQYF. As DNA, the CDR3 is TGTGCCAGCAGTGATGGGGGGACTAGCACAGATACGCAGTATTTT.